The entry that follows covers one T cell receptor beta chain sequence. Profiled with immunoSEQ multiplex PCR; TCRdb holds only in-frame clones, not every one. This table holds about 200,000 clones. The V gene's germline CDR1 is MRHNA and CDR2 SNTAGT. J was trimmed by 4 bases and V by 3 bases; bases with no gene match: 17. The CDR3 consists of 18 residues. This sample is part of a study of control samples from healthy donors and cancer patients. The origin of this receptor is a woman aged 25 to 39 in good health. The material sequenced was blood. This chain links TRBV6-4 with TRBJ2-7; 8 bases map to TRBD2. This CDR3 reads CASSDRFQRGPPPYEQYF. CDR3 DNA: TGTGCCAGCAGTGATCGGTTCCAGCGGGGGCCCCCTCCTTACGAGCAGTACTTC.